Each of the 23 T cell receptor beta chains below was sequenced from the same sample in a study of blood T cells in healthy people across ages. Combining a sample-barcoded 5' primer with a J-beta primer mix, a second PCR ran for 7 to 11 cycles. Each CDR3 protein gets one entry after TCRdb re-called the 5' RACE reads with MiXCR. The table records about 580,000 distinct CDR3 sequences, around 48% of them present only once. Sequencing input: blood. The receptors shown here come from a man older than 75 in good health.

This clonotype was seen a few times. J is TRBJ1-2 and V is TRBV29-1; TRBD1 might be the D (6 bases). The CDR3 length is 13 residues. Germline lookup yields CDR1 SQVTM and CDR2 ANQGSEA. V was clipped by 6 bases and J by 4 bases, with 15 bases between them. Here the CDR3 reads CSVEGVLPYGYTF. CDR3 coding DNA: TGCAGCGTCGAGGGGGTCCTCCCCTATGGCTACACCTTC. Full variable domain (missing parts from reference TRBV29-1 and TRBJ1-2): SAVISQKPSRDICQRGTSLTIQCQVDSQVTMMFWYRQQPGQSLTLIATANQGSEATYESGFVIDKFPISRPNLTFSTLTVSNMSPEDSSIYLCSVEGVLPYGYTFGSGTRLTVV.

The rearrangement links TRBV9 to TRBJ2-3; 8 positions match TRBD2. This CDR3 is built from 15 residues. The junction had 3 bases not matched to a gene; V was cut back by 3 bases and J by 0 bases. CDR1 and CDR2 from the germline V gene are SGDLS and YYNGEE. The CDR3 DNA reads TGTGCCAGCAGCGGTAGCGGGACTAGCACAGATACGCAGTATTTT. Protein sequence: CASSGSGTSTDTQYF.

This clonotype was seen more than once but under ten times. This chain uses TRBV7-2 with TRBJ2-7, with TRBD2 matching 11 bases. The CDR3 has 16 amino acids. CDR1 and CDR2 from the germline V gene are SGHTA and FQGNSA. J gave up 7 bases and V 5 bases, and 13 bases lay outside the gene matches. CDR3 nucleotides: TGTGCCAGCAGCCCAAGACTAGCGGGGCTTCTTGGTGAGCAGTACTTC. Protein sequence: CASSPRLAGLLGEQYF.

Ten or more counts support this clonotype. In nucleotides, the CDR3 is TGTGCCAGCAGTTACGGACTCCTGAACACTGAAGCTTTCTTT. Its protein product is CASSYGLLNTEAFF. The V gene is TRBV6-5, the J gene TRBJ1-1; D gene ambiguous. Germline values: CDR1 MNHEY, CDR2 SVGAGI. The CDR3 spans 14 residues. Trimming shortened V by 2 bases and J by 0 bases, and 7 bases separated the two germline ends.

This sequence joins TRBV6-2 or TRBV6-3 and TRBJ2-7; TRBD1 aligns across 7 bases. This CDR3 is 12 amino acids long. The germline gives CDR1 MNHEY, CDR2 SVGEGT. V shed 8 bases and J 2 bases; nucleotides not matched to a gene: 3. The CDR3 sequence is CASAQGTYEQYF. CDR3 nucleotide sequence: TGTGCCAGCGCACAGGGGACCTACGAGCAGTACTTC.

Ten or more counts support this clonotype. The rearrangement links TRBV6-5 to TRBJ2-5; 7 nucleotides line up with TRBD2. The CDR3 runs to 15 residues. Germline assignment: CDR1 MNHEY and CDR2 SVGAGI. J lost 5 bases, V lost 5 bases, and 11 bases had no gene match. CDR3 bases: TGTGCCAGCAGTCCCTCGGGCGGGAGTGGGGAGACCCAGTACTTC. It translates to CASSPSGGSGETQYF.

The sample holds a few counts of this clonotype. The chain is built from TRBV7-2 and TRBJ2-1; either TRBD1 or TRBD2 may fit D (5 bases each). Germline-derived CDR1 and CDR2 are SGHTA and FQGNSA. The CDR3 consists of 15 residues. The germline V and J ends were trimmed by 1 base and 6 bases, with 13 bases remaining between them. This chain's CDR3 is CASSLGGAGLNEQFF. CDR3 coding DNA: TGTGCCAGCAGCTTAGGAGGGGCGGGTCTCAATGAGCAGTTCTTC.

This clonotype was counted a few times. J is TRBJ2-7 and V is TRBV28; D call uncertain. V lost 8 bases, J lost 3 bases, and 5 bases lay in between. CDR3 length: 10 residues. Germline lookup yields CDR1 MDHEN and CDR2 SYDVKM. The CDR3 loop reads CASGYYEQYF. The CDR3 nucleotides read TGTGCCAGCGGGTACTACGAGCAGTACTTC. Full variable domain (rest looked up from reference TRBV28 and TRBJ2-7): DVKVTQSSRYLVKRTGEKVFLECVQDMDHENMFWYRQDPGLGLRLIYFSYDVKMKEKGDIPEGYSVSREKKERFSLILESASTNQTSMYLCASGYYEQYFGPGTRLTVT.

This clonotype appeared a single time. V and J are TRBV9 and TRBJ2-1, with 9 bases aligning to TRBD2. The tail of the sequence fits TRBJ2-7 better, so the J call may be wrong. The germline V gene has CDR1 SGDLS and CDR2 YYNGEE. The CDR3 covers 15 residues. The CDR3 DNA follows: TGTGCCAGCAGCGTGGCAGCGGGGGGTTACAATAAGCAGTACTTC. This codes for CASSVAAGGYNKQYF.

The chain has TRBV15 and TRBJ1-1; D not certain. V was pared by 3 bases and J by 7 bases, with 15 bases between. Germline CDR1 LNHNV, CDR2 YYDKDF (reference sequence). CDR3 length equals 14 residues. The CDR3 sequence: CATSSTEAGIEAFF. The CDR3 bases are TGTGCCACCAGCAGCACAGAGGCGGGAATTGAAGCTTTCTTT.

Only a few counts were recorded for this clonotype. V usage is TRBV4-1 and J usage is TRBJ1-5; 9 bases are shared with TRBD1. The CDR3 length is 15 residues. Germline trimming cut 4 bases from V and 4 bases from J; bases unmatched to any gene: 5. Germline V gives CDR1 MGHRA, CDR2 YSYEKL. The CDR3 sequence is CASSPGQGINQPQHF. CDR3 DNA sequence: TGCGCCAGCAGCCCCGGACAGGGGATAAATCAGCCCCAGCATTTT.

This clonotype was picked up a small number of times. The chain recombines TRBV29-1 with TRBJ1-2; no clear D. The length of the CDR3 is 14 residues. CDR1 and CDR2 (germline): SQVTM, ANQGSEA. The V and J ends lost 7 bases and 2 bases respectively, with 17 bases between them. The CDR3 DNA reads TGCAGCGCCCGAGACGGGTCGAGCAACTATGGCTACACCTTC. The encoded protein is CSARDGSSNYGYTF.

The chain carries TRBV29-1 and TRBJ2-7; D is perhaps TRBD1 (7 bases). The assigned J gene may be wrong: the sequence end matches TRBJ2-5 better. CDR3 length: 12 residues. Germline-derived CDR1 and CDR2 are SQVTM and ANQGSEA. The CDR3 DNA reads as TGCAGCGCACTAGGGGGCGGGAAGACCCAGTACTTC. This gives the protein CSALGGGKTQYF.

The gene calls are TRBV24-1 and TRBJ2-1; tentative D call: TRBD2 (5 bases). The CDR3 covers 16 residues. CDR1 KGHDR and CDR2 SFDVKD come from the germline V gene. Trimming took off 4 bases at V and 0 bases at J, with 12 bases between the two ends. The DNA of the CDR3 is TGTGCCACCAGTGACCCCGGACTGGGCTCCTACAATGAGCAGTTCTTC. Amino acid sequence: CATSDPGLGSYNEQFF.

This clonotype has more than one count but fewer than ten. The chain combines TRBV3-1 with TRBJ1-2, with D maybe TRBD1 (5 bases). CDR1 LGHDT and CDR2 YNNKEL come from the germline V gene (reference sequence). The V and J ends lost 3 bases and 7 bases respectively, with 18 bases between them. This CDR3 contains 15 residues. This CDR3 is CASSQGDRAPSGYTF. The DNA for the CDR3 is TGTGCCAGCAGCCAGGGTGACAGAGCACCCTCTGGCTACACCTTC.

Comments on this clonotype: Mismatch with germline at one junction end may stem from a read error. The genes are TRBV12-3 or TRBV12-4 and TRBJ2-3; D remains unclear. CDR3 length equals 15 residues. This chain's CDR3 is CASSLRRASADTQYF. The CDR3 DNA sequence: TGTGCCAGCAGTTTGAGGAGAGCGAGCGCAGATACGCAATATTTT.

This chain uses TRBV7-2 with TRBJ1-5; maybe TRBD1 (6 bases). This CDR3 is built from 15 residues. Germline V gives CDR1 SGHTA, CDR2 FQGNSA. V was trimmed by 1 base and J by 5 bases, leaving 12 bases between them. This CDR3 is CASSLDNAGDQPQHF. CDR3 in DNA: TGTGCCAGCAGCTTAGATAACGCAGGGGATCAGCCCCAGCATTTT.

The chain has TRBV7-9 and TRBJ1-4; D may be TRBD1 (5 bases). Germline assignment: CDR1 SEHNR and CDR2 FQNEAQ (reference sequence). The V end lost 4 bases, the J end lost 2 bases, and 8 bases lay between the germline ends. The CDR3 consists of 14 residues. The CDR3 loop is CASSSRQTNEKLFF. CDR3 DNA: TGTGCCAGCAGCTCTCGACAGACTAATGAAAAACTGTTTTTT.

This clonotype came up a few times. V is TRBV10-3 and J is TRBJ1-6, with TRBD1 matching over 10 bases. The CDR3 contains 14 residues. Germline-derived CDR1 and CDR2 are ENHRY and SYGVKD. V lost 6 bases to trimming and J lost 8 bases; unmatched junction nucleotides: 4. The CDR3: CAISPDRGDSPLHF. The CDR3 DNA reads TGTGCCATCAGCCCGGACAGGGGGGATTCACCCCTCCACTTT.

This chain links TRBV7-2 with TRBJ2-1; D gene unclear. CDR3 size: 13 residues. Germline CDR1 SGHTA, CDR2 FQGNSA. V was clipped by 6 bases and J by 0 bases, with 6 bases between them. The CDR3 nucleotides are TGTGCCAGCAGTGGAATCTCCTACAATGAGCAGTTCTTC. Translating gives CASSGISYNEQFF.

This clonotype was counted a few times. The chain is built from TRBV7-9 and TRBJ2-5, with a possible D match to TRBD2 (5 bases). The CDR3 sequence is 13 residues long. Germline lookup yields CDR1 SEHNR and CDR2 FQNEAQ (reference sequence). V was pared by 3 bases and J by 5 bases, with 10 bases between. The CDR3 DNA follows: TGTGCCAGCAGCTTGAGGGCCGAGGAGACCCAGTACTTC. This gives the protein CASSLRAEETQYF.

The CDR3 region is CASSLGQGEYSPLHF. The CDR3 coding sequence is TGTGCCAGCAGCCTAGGACAGGGAGAATATTCACCCCTCCACTTT. The V and J genes are TRBV7-2 and TRBJ1-6, with TRBD1 identical over 8 bases. V lost 5 bases and J lost 8; bases outside the gene matches: 8. The CDR3 is made up of 15 amino acids. Germline V gives CDR1 SGHTA, CDR2 FQGNSA.

This clonotype showed up many times. The rearrangement joins TRBV7-9 to TRBJ2-3; 11 bases fit TRBD2. V shed 2 bases and J 2 bases; nucleotides not matched to a gene: 9. The V gene's germline CDR1 is SEHNR and CDR2 FQNEAQ (reference sequence). This CDR3 contains 18 residues. The CDR3 DNA reads as TGTGCCAGCAGCTTATCTCGGGCTAGCGGGAGGCTCACAGATACGCAGTATTTT. Its protein product is CASSLSRASGRLTDTQYF.